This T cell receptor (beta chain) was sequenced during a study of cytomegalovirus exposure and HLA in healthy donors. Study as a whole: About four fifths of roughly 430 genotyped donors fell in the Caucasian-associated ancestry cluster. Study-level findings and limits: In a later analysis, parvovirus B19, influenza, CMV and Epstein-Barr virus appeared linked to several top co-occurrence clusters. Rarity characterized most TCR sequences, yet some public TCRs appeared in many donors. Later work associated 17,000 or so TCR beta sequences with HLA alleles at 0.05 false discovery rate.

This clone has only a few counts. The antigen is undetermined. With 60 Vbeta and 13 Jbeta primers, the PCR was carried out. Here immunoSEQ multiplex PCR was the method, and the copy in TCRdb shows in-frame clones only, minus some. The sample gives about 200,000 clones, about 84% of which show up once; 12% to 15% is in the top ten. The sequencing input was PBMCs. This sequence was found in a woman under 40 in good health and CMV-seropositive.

Here the CDR3 reads CASSEDRGLETQYF. CDR3 in DNA: TGTGCCAGTAGCGAGGACAGGGGGCTGGAGACCCAGTACTTC. This chain connects TRBV19 to TRBJ2-5; 11 bases align to TRBD1. This CDR3 region has 14 residues. The trim removed 6 bases at V and 5 bases at J, leaving 5 bases unmatched. Germline CDR1 LNHDA, CDR2 SQIVND (reference sequence).